A selection of T cell receptor beta chains follows, all from one sample in a study of PD-L1 blockade in urothelial cancer. This table comes from immunoSEQ multiplex PCR, and its TCRdb copy is limited to in-frame clones, with some not included. The sample records around 50,000 clones, 88% being singletons. The sequenced sample was PBMCs, obtained around atezolizumab (anti-PD-L1) treatment. The receptors were sampled from a man in his 60s with urothelial cancer. CDR3s include the opening cysteine and the closing phenylalanine or tryptophan. Fields, in order: J gene, clone size, V gene, D gene, CDR3 DNA, CDR3 protein. The D gene is left open where the match is weak. Where a row states a size, it is once, few, many or the class of an expanded clone; other rows omit it.

j_call: TRBJ2-2
clone_size: NA
v_call: TRBV19
d_call: TRBD2
cdr3_nt: TGTGCCAGTAGTTGGCTAGCGGGAGGCACCGGGGAGCTGTTTTTT
cdr3_aa: CASSWLAGGTGELFF

j_call: TRBJ2-3
clone_size: NA
v_call: TRBV5-1
d_call: TRBD2
cdr3_nt: TGCGCCAGCAGCTTGGAGAGCGGGAGCAGTGATACGCAGTATTTT
cdr3_aa: CASSLESGSSDTQYF

j_call: TRBJ2-7
clone_size: NA
v_call: TRBV29-1
d_call: TRBD1
cdr3_nt: TGCAGCGTTGATCCTACAGGGGGCGAGCAGTACTTC
cdr3_aa: CSVDPTGGEQYF

j_call: TRBJ2-6
clone_size: once
v_call: TRBV7-3
d_call: NA
cdr3_nt: TGTGCCAGCAGCTTAACAGCAGCTAGCTCTGGGGCCAACGTCCTGACTTTC
cdr3_aa: CASSLTAASSGANVLTF

j_call: TRBJ2-1
clone_size: NA
v_call: TRBV6-1
d_call: NA
cdr3_nt: TGTGCCAGCACTCGAAGGAGGGGAAGTGAGCAGTTCTTC
cdr3_aa: CASTRRRGSEQFF

j_call: TRBJ1-4
clone_size: once
v_call: TRBV9
d_call: TRBD1
cdr3_nt: TGTGCCAGCAGCGTAGCTGCAGGGGGTAATGAAAAACTGTTTTTT
cdr3_aa: CASSVAAGGNEKLFF

j_call: TRBJ1-2
clone_size: NA
v_call: TRBV10-3
d_call: NA
cdr3_nt: TGTGCCATCAGTGAGTCGGGGCGGCGCGGAGTACTTAACTATGGCTACACCTTC
cdr3_aa: CAISESGRRGVLNYGYTF

j_call: TRBJ2-4
clone_size: NA
v_call: TRBV4-3
d_call: TRBD1
cdr3_nt: TGCGCCAGCAGCGCGGGACAGGGGTCGGACATTCAGTACTTC
cdr3_aa: CASSAGQGSDIQYF

j_call: TRBJ2-7
clone_size: NA
v_call: TRBV18
d_call: TRBD1
cdr3_nt: TGTGCCAGCTCACAGACAGGGAATAACGAGCAGTACTTC
cdr3_aa: CASSQTGNNEQYF

j_call: TRBJ1-4
clone_size: NA
v_call: TRBV6-1
d_call: NA
cdr3_nt: TGTGCCAGCAGTGAACTGGGGAGGGATGAAAAACTGTTTTTT
cdr3_aa: CASSELGRDEKLFF

j_call: TRBJ2-1
clone_size: NA
v_call: TRBV10-3
d_call: NA
cdr3_nt: TGTGCCATCAGTGAGCAGGGGGGCAATGAGCAGTTCTTC
cdr3_aa: CAISEQGGNEQFF

j_call: TRBJ1-4
clone_size: NA
v_call: TRBV4-2
d_call: TRBD1
cdr3_nt: TGTGCCAGCAGCCAAGGGCAAACAGGGGGAACTAATGAAAAACTGTTTTTT
cdr3_aa: CASSQGQTGGTNEKLFF

j_call: TRBJ2-7
clone_size: NA
v_call: TRBV6-5
d_call: TRBD2
cdr3_nt: TGTGCCAGCAGTTACTCCGGACTAGCGGGAGGCGAGCAGTACTTC
cdr3_aa: CASSYSGLAGGEQYF

j_call: TRBJ2-3
clone_size: NA
v_call: TRBV14
d_call: TRBD2
cdr3_nt: TGTGCCAGCAGCCTCCCCGCGGGGGGCATTGCAGATACGCAGTATTTT
cdr3_aa: CASSLPAGGIADTQYF

j_call: TRBJ1-2
clone_size: NA
v_call: TRBV2
d_call: TRBD1
cdr3_nt: TGTGCCAGCAGTGGGACAGGGACCCCCCAGAACTATGGCTACACCTTC
cdr3_aa: CASSGTGTPQNYGYTF

j_call: TRBJ2-7
clone_size: NA
v_call: TRBV20-1
d_call: NA
cdr3_nt: TGCAGTGCTTCGCTTGGGGGGGAGCAGTACTTC
cdr3_aa: CSASLGGEQYF

j_call: TRBJ2-5
clone_size: NA
v_call: TRBV6-5
d_call: TRBD1
cdr3_nt: TGTGCCAGCAGTTATGACAGGGAGTACCAAGAGACCCAGTACTTC
cdr3_aa: CASSYDREYQETQYF